The clone carrying this T cell receptor beta chain was seen more than once but under ten times. The data were taken from a study of PD-1 blockade in classical Hodgkin lymphoma. Study as a whole: With a 2-week interval, patients received intravenous nivolumab at 3 mg/kg.

In every patient, relapse followed autologous stem cell transplantation, while exposure to brentuximab vedotin differed. The method was immunoSEQ multiplex PCR; TCRdb's version includes in-frame clones alone and lacks a portion of them. The sample lists roughly 90,000 clones; roughly 79% were seen once. The TCR originated in a human donor with classical Hodgkin lymphoma. Source: peripheral blood mononuclear cells (PBMCs), taken before the second cycle of nivolumab.

The CDR3 region is CASRGDTSSYEQYF. Here the CDR3 DNA reads TGCGCCAGCAGAGGGGACACCAGCTCCTACGAGCAGTACTTC. J is TRBJ2-7 and V is TRBV5-1; tentatively, D is TRBD1 (6 bases). Germline V CDR1 and CDR2: SGHRS, YFSETQ. The CDR3 consists of 14 residues. V lost 5 bases, J lost 0 bases, and 12 bases lay in between.